Each of the 32 T cell receptor beta chains below was sequenced from the same sample in a study of blood T cell repertoires in COVID-19. Produced via immunoSEQ multiplex PCR; TCRdb's table is partial and in-frame only. There are 45,000 or so clones in the sample; 87% occur only once, and less than 5% lies in the top ten. Sequenced sample: peripheral blood. These receptors were obtained from a man aged 35 to 55 with COVID-19, enrolled during active disease.

This rearrangement joins TRBV9 to TRBJ2-1; 10 positions agree with TRBD2. The CDR3 is 16 residues long. The V segment lost 0 bases and the J segment 7 bases; nucleotides outside the gene matches: 7. Germline V lookup: CDR1 SGDLS, CDR2 YYNGEE. CDR3 loop: CASSVGSSGGDNEQFF. The DNA of the CDR3 is TGTGCCAGCAGCGTAGGTTCTAGCGGGGGTGATAATGAGCAGTTCTTC.

The rearrangement uses TRBV7-2 and TRBJ2-7; 8 nucleotides match TRBD1. The CDR3 length is 14 residues. V shed 2 bases, J shed 3 bases, and the junction held 3 bases outside the gene matches. Germline V gene lookup returns CDR1 SGHTA and CDR2 FQGNSA. CDR3 amino acids: CASSLTGQGYEQYF. The CDR3 DNA follows: TGTGCCAGCAGCTTAACTGGACAGGGCTACGAGCAGTACTTC.

The rearrangement links TRBV27 to TRBJ1-4, with D possibly TRBD1 on 5 matching bases. The CDR3 totals 13 residues. V was cut by 5 bases and J by 6 bases, with 10 bases left in between. Per the germline V gene, CDR1 is MNHEY and CDR2 is SMNVEV (reference sequence). The CDR3 spells CASSRTWDEKLFF. Written as DNA, the CDR3 is TGTGCCAGCAGTCGGACATGGGATGAAAAACTGTTTTTT.

The V call is TRBV5-6, the J call TRBJ1-1, with D perhaps matching TRBD1 (6 bases). The CDR3 has 14 amino acids. The V gene lost 0 bases and the J gene lost 4 bases, with 10 bases spanning the gap. Germline V gene data show CDR1 as SGHDT and CDR2 as YYEEEE. The CDR3 coding sequence is TGTGCCAGCAGCTTGGCGGGGGGGCTCACTGAAGCTTTCTTT. This encodes CASSLAGGLTEAFF.

The genes are TRBV2 and TRBJ2-1; D unclear. The CDR3 is 14 residues long. Trimming took off 1 base at V and 5 bases at J, with 9 bases between the two ends. CDR1 is SNHLY and CDR2 is FYNNEI in the germline V gene. The CDR3 region is CASSEEASNNEQFF. As DNA, the CDR3 is TGTGCCAGCAGTGAAGAAGCGTCCAACAATGAGCAGTTCTTC.

The J gene is TRBJ1-6, the V gene TRBV4-2, with no clear D. V was pared by 0 bases and J by 10 bases, with 13 bases between. This CDR3 contains 15 residues. Germline V lookup: CDR1 LGHNA, CDR2 YNFKEQ. This chain's CDR3 is CASSQDHGEGSPLHF. Written as DNA, the CDR3 is TGTGCCAGCAGCCAAGATCACGGGGAAGGGTCACCCCTCCACTTT.

This clone has more than one count but fewer than ten. The chain couples TRBV25-1 to TRBJ2-7, with unresolved D. This CDR3 has 13 residues. V lost 3 bases and J 3 bases, leaving 9 bases between the germline ends. CDR1 and CDR2 from the germline V gene are MGHDK and SYGVNS. CDR3 in DNA: TGTGCCAGCAGTGAGTTAGACAACTACGAGCAGTACTTC. This translates into CASSELDNYEQYF.

This chain uses TRBV5-4 with TRBJ1-1, with TRBD1 matching over 11 bases. V was clipped by 3 bases and J by 5 bases; unmatched bases: 0. This CDR3 spans 13 amino acids. The germline V gene encodes CDR1 SGHNT and CDR2 YYREEE (reference sequence). As DNA, the CDR3 is TGTGCCAGCAGCTGGGACAGGGGGACTGAAGCTTTCTTT. Protein product: CASSWDRGTEAFF.

The gene calls are TRBV4-1 and TRBJ1-1; the D is unclear. The V gene lost 4 bases and the J gene lost 0 bases, with 21 bases spanning the gap. This CDR3 spans 18 amino acids. Germline CDR1 and CDR2: MGHRA and YSYEKL. CDR3 loop: CASSPALFGSTLNTEAFF. In nucleotides, the CDR3 is TGCGCCAGCAGCCCAGCGCTTTTTGGGTCAACTTTGAACACTGAAGCTTTCTTT.

The chain carries TRBV7-9 and TRBJ2-5; 11 nucleotides align to TRBD2. The V gene end was trimmed by 5 bases and the J gene end by 1 base; junction bases not matched to a gene: 12. This CDR3 has 18 amino acids. Germline CDR1 is SEHNR and CDR2 is FQNEAQ (reference sequence). The CDR3 nucleotides are TGTGCCAGCAGCCCAGGACTAGCGGGCAATCGGCCCCAAGAGACCCAGTACTTC. It translates to CASSPGLAGNRPQETQYF.

J is TRBJ2-5 and V is TRBV9, with D perhaps matching TRBD2 (8 bases). Germline V gene sequence: CDR1 SGDLS, CDR2 YYNGEE. The V gene lost 0 bases and the J gene lost 2 bases, with 14 bases spanning the gap. The CDR3 runs 16 residues. The chain's CDR3 is CASSVGQGLGQETQYF. In nucleotides, the CDR3 is TGTGCCAGCAGCGTAGGACAGGGACTAGGGCAAGAGACCCAGTACTTC.

As DNA, the CDR3 is TGTGCCTTCGGGAACCCGAACTCTGGAAACACCATATATTTT. Translating it yields CAFGNPNSGNTIYF. This chain joins TRBV27 and TRBJ1-3; the D is unclear. The V gene lost 11 bases and the J gene lost 0 bases, with 14 bases spanning the gap. CDR3 size: 14 residues. Germline lookup yields CDR1 MNHEY and CDR2 SMNVEV (reference sequence).

The V call is TRBV18, the J call TRBJ2-7; possible D gene TRBD1, 5 bases. Trimming stripped 6 bases from V and 6 bases from J, with 12 bases between. Germline V gene lookup returns CDR1 KGHSH and CDR2 LQKENI. This CDR3 has 12 amino acids. CDR3 DNA: TGTGCCAGCTCGTCAACAGGATTCGAGCAGTACTTC. Amino acid sequence: CASSSTGFEQYF. Filled out from reference TRBV18 and TRBJ2-7, the complete variable domain reads NAGVMQNPRHLVRRRGQEARLRCSPMKGHSHVYWYRQLPEEGLKFMVYLQKENIIDESGMPKERFSAEFPKEGPSILRIQQVVRGDSAAYFCASSSTGFEQYFGPGTRLTVT.

The chain links TRBV2 to TRBJ1-3, with D perhaps matching TRBD1 (6 bases). V lost 4 bases to trimming and J lost 3 bases, with 7 bases between them. This CDR3 is 13 amino acids long. The germline gives CDR1 SNHLY, CDR2 FYNNEI. The CDR3, as DNA: TGTGCCAGCAGTGCAGGGGTTGGAAACACCATATATTTT. Its protein is CASSAGVGNTIYF.

V gene TRBV18 combines with J gene TRBJ1-1, with D possibly matching TRBD1 (6 bases). The CDR3 extends over 12 amino acids. Germline assignment: CDR1 KGHSH and CDR2 LQKENI. With 3 bases removed from V and 6 bases from J, the gap between germline ends came to 8 bases. The CDR3 here is CASSPQGSEAFF. The CDR3 coding sequence is TGTGCCAGCTCACCCCAGGGGTCTGAAGCTTTCTTT.

This clone was recorded a few times. V gene TRBV5-1 combines with J gene TRBJ2-7; 14 bases are a match to TRBD2. Per germline, CDR1 SGHRS and CDR2 YFSETQ. The CDR3 is 18 amino acids. After removal of 0 bases from V and 5 bases from J, the junction contained 10 bases not matched to a gene. The CDR3 spells CASSLAGTSGSLSHEQYF. CDR3 bases: TGCGCCAGCAGCTTGGCGGGGACTAGCGGGAGTTTGAGCCACGAGCAGTACTTC.

Turning to this clone: This sample also contains other DNA sequences that code for the same CDR3. The chain links TRBV6-6 to TRBJ1-5, with D hard to call. The V gene lost 0 bases and the J gene lost 1 base, with 4 bases spanning the gap. This CDR3 comprises 14 residues. The germline V gene has CDR1 MNHNY and CDR2 SVGAGI (reference sequence). The CDR3 region is CASSYSESNQPQHF. CDR3 DNA: TGTGCCAGCAGTTACTCAGAGAGCAATCAGCCCCAGCATTTT.

The J gene is TRBJ1-3, the V gene TRBV10-3, with D perhaps TRBD1 (5 bases). V lost 4 bases and J 2 bases, leaving 12 bases between the germline ends. CDR3 size: 15 residues. Germline CDR1 ENHRY, CDR2 SYGVKD. CDR3 nucleotides: TGTGCCATCAGTGGGGCAGGGCTCACTGGAAACACCATATATTTT. Translating gives CAISGAGLTGNTIYF.

This sequence joins TRBV20-1 and TRBJ2-5, with 10 bases matching TRBD2. J gave up 4 bases and V 3 bases, and 8 bases lay outside the gene matches. In germline, CDR1 is DFQATT, CDR2 SNEGSKA (reference sequence). This CDR3 has 15 residues. CDR3 bases: TGCAGTGCTAGTAGGCTAGCGGGAGAAGGAGAGACCCAGTACTTC. Protein sequence: CSASRLAGEGETQYF.

The J gene is TRBJ1-6, the V gene TRBV30; possibly TRBD1 for D (6 bases). The CDR3 spans 13 residues. Trimming stripped 4 bases from V and 7 bases from J, with 11 bases between. Germline V gene data show CDR1 as GTSNPN and CDR2 as SVGIG (reference sequence). The CDR3, as DNA: TGTGCCTGGAAGGGGGTTAGAAATTCACCCCTCCACTTT. Amino acid sequence: CAWKGVRNSPLHF.

The CDR3 is CASSPMAGQGAGKQYF. The CDR3 bases are TGTGCCAGCAGTCCTATGGCGGGACAGGGGGCGGGGAAACAGTACTTC. V gene TRBV27 combines with J gene TRBJ2-7, with TRBD1 matching over 12 bases. With V trimmed by 5 bases and J by 10 bases, 15 bases remained unmatched. From germline, CDR1 is MNHEY and CDR2 SMNVEV (reference sequence). CDR3 length: 16 amino acids.

This clone was counted a single time. This rearrangement joins TRBV5-6 to TRBJ2-1; 10 bases align to TRBD2. V lost 2 bases, J lost 8 bases, and 7 bases stayed unmatched. The CDR3 is made up of 15 amino acids. Per germline, CDR1 SGHDT and CDR2 YYEEEE. CDR3 residues: CASSLGLAGEDEQFF. The CDR3, as DNA: TGTGCCAGCAGCTTAGGCCTAGCGGGAGAGGATGAGCAGTTCTTC.

The V gene is TRBV3-1 (or the pseudogene TRBV3-2), the J gene TRBJ2-2; 8 positions agree with TRBD2. With V trimmed by 4 bases and J by 2 bases, 6 bases remained unmatched. The CDR3 spans 16 residues. Germline assignment: CDR1 LGHDT and CDR2 YNNKEL (reference sequence). The CDR3 sequence is CASSRAGGINTGELFF. The CDR3 nucleotides read TGTGCCAGCAGCCGTGCGGGGGGCATTAACACCGGGGAGCTGTTTTTT.

This sequence joins TRBV11-2 and TRBJ1-1; possible D gene TRBD1, 6 bases. The ends were cut back, 4 bases at V and 0 bases at J, with 12 bases in the middle. Looked up from germline, CDR1 is SGHAT and CDR2 is FQNNGV. CDR3 length equals 15 residues. The CDR3 sequence: CASSSGGALNTEAFF. The CDR3 region has the DNA TGTGCCAGCAGCTCCGGGGGGGCTCTGAACACTGAAGCTTTCTTT. Filled out from reference TRBV11-2 and TRBJ1-1, the complete variable domain reads EAGVAQSPRYKIIEKRQSVAFWCNPISGHATLYWYQQILGQGPKLLIQFQNNGVVDDSQLPKDRFSAERLKGVDSTLKIQPAKLEDSAVYLCASSSGGALNTEAFFGQGTRLTVV.

This clone is a singleton in its sample. The V gene is TRBV3-1 (or the pseudogene TRBV3-2), the J gene TRBJ2-7; 7 bases line up with TRBD1. V trimming: 4 bases; J trimming: 2 bases; junction bases outside the gene matches: 2. From germline, CDR1 is LGHDT and CDR2 YNNKEL (reference sequence). The CDR3 extends over 13 amino acids. CDR3 in DNA: TGTGCCAGCAGCCCCGGGACAGCCTACGAGCAGTACTTC. Translated: CASSPGTAYEQYF.

The V gene is TRBV7-9, the J gene TRBJ1-1, with TRBD1 matching 8 bases. J was trimmed by 7 bases and V by 1 base; bases with no gene match: 11. The CDR3 is 16 amino acids. CDR1 is SEHNR, CDR2 FQNEAQ, per germline (reference sequence). The CDR3 loop reads CASSLGRGRGIDEAFF. The CDR3 coding sequence is TGTGCCAGCAGCTTAGGCAGGGGGCGCGGGATTGATGAAGCTTTCTTT. The whole variable domain, filled in from reference TRBV7-9 and TRBJ1-1, reads DTGVSQNPRHKITKRGQNVTFRCDPISEHNRLYWYRQTLGQGPEFLTYFQNEAQLEKSRLLSDRFSAERPKGSFSTLEIQRTEQGDSAMYLCASSLGRGRGIDEAFFGQGTRLTVV.

As DNA, the CDR3 is TGTGCCAGCAGTTACTCCCCCGCGGCCAGAGAGACCCAGTACTTC. Amino acids: CASSYSPAARETQYF. J is TRBJ2-5 and V is TRBV6-2 or TRBV6-3; D is uncertain. The V gene lost 0 bases and the J gene lost 4 bases, with 12 bases spanning the gap. The length of the CDR3 is 15 residues. Germline values: CDR1 MNHEY, CDR2 SVGEGT.

The V gene is TRBV28, the J gene TRBJ1-4; maybe TRBD1 (5 bases). Germline V gene sequence: CDR1 MDHEN, CDR2 SYDVKM. The CDR3 has 14 amino acids. V shed 6 bases and J shed 4 bases, with 12 bases lying between them. Written as DNA, the CDR3 is TGTGCCAGCAGCGGAGGGGCACTTAATGAAAAACTGTTTTTT. Residues: CASSGGALNEKLFF.

The J gene is TRBJ2-7, the V gene TRBV5-1; 7 positions match TRBD2. The CDR3 runs 13 residues. V shed 2 bases, J shed 5 bases, and the junction held 4 bases outside the gene matches. The germline V gene has CDR1 SGHRS and CDR2 YFSETQ. CDR3 sequence reads: CASSLPGGDEQYF. For the CDR3, the DNA is TGCGCCAGCAGCTTACCGGGAGGAGACGAGCAGTACTTC.

The chain combines TRBV7-2 with TRBJ2-1; maybe TRBD2 (6 bases). The CDR3 has 17 amino acids. The V and J ends lost 1 base and 5 bases respectively, with 18 bases between them. CDR1 and CDR2 (germline): SGHTA, FQGNSA. CDR3 region: CASSLVAGRAFNNEQFF. The CDR3 bases are TGTGCCAGCAGCTTAGTGGCGGGGCGCGCCTTCAACAATGAGCAGTTCTTC.

The chain employs TRBV11-3 and TRBJ2-7; maybe TRBD2 (6 bases). This CDR3 has 15 amino acids. Germline CDR1 and CDR2: SGHNT and YENEEA. The V end lost 4 bases, the J end lost 3 bases, and 16 bases lay between the germline ends. DNA of the CDR3: TGTGCCAGCAGCTCGACCCAGGAGGGACTCTACGAGCAGTACTTC. Protein: CASSSTQEGLYEQYF.

This clone was picked up one time. This chain joins TRBV27 and TRBJ1-2; 7 bases agree with TRBD1. The CDR3 consists of 13 residues. J was trimmed by 3 bases and V by 3 bases; bases with no gene match: 1. Germline CDR1 MNHEY, CDR2 SMNVEV (reference sequence). The CDR3 reads CASSFTGDYGYTF. Here the CDR3 DNA reads TGTGCCAGCAGTTTTACAGGGGACTATGGCTACACCTTC.